Sequencing of this T cell receptor (beta chain) was carried out in a study of blood T cell repertoires in COVID-19. Study background: Samples taken during acute and convalescent COVID-19 were collected in the United States, Italy and Spain. The cDNA or gDNA used as material had been derived from T cells, B-cell-depleted T cells, or PBMCs.

Per the authors' pipeline: Quantification of nucleated cells was approximated via reference gene primer amplification. TCRdb's copy holds only in-frame clones and misses some; the assay was immunoSEQ multiplex PCR. That table supplies the V and J calls and clone size; D and trimming were determined from the DNA. Here the sample spans some 200,000 clones, around 94% being singletons. There are 14 residues in the CDR3. The V and J ends lost 3 bases and 8 bases respectively, with 17 bases between them. Germline lookup yields CDR1 SGHNT and CDR2 YYREEE (reference sequence). This receptor was obtained from a man aged 30-40 years with COVID-19, enrolled during active disease. The sample comprised peripheral blood. The chain links TRBV5-4 to TRBJ1-2; a weak D match, TRBD1 (6 bases). The CDR3 loop is CASSSTGGGEGYTF. In nucleotides, the CDR3 is TGTGCCAGCAGCTCCACTGGGGGGGGCGAGGGCTACACCTTC.